These 14 T cell receptor beta chains were all obtained from the same sample, sequenced in a study of molecular identifiers for immune sequencing clone quantification. TCRdb independently ran MiXCR on the PCR reads; one entry per CDR3 protein. The sample has over 550,000 distinct CDR3 sequences, less than 30% seen once. The sequenced sample consisted of naive CD8+ T cells from blood, with Jurkat cell RNA spiked in. Regarding subset: FACS-sorted CD8+CD4-CCR7+CD45RA+ naive T cells. Receptors originate from a human donor in good health. Some libraries in this study had Jurkat cell RNA spiked in.

This clonotype appeared a few times. This sequence joins TRBV19 and TRBJ2-2, with 9 bases identical to TRBD2. The CDR3 consists of 16 residues. The germline V gene encodes CDR1 LNHDA and CDR2 SQIVND (reference sequence). Germline trimming cut 6 bases from V and 3 bases from J; bases unmatched to any gene: 8. Here the CDR3 DNA reads TGTGCCAGTAGGGAGACTAGCGGTAGAGACACCGGGGAGCTGTTTTTT. This translates into CASRETSGRDTGELFF.

This clonotype was seen repeatedly, ten times or more. J is TRBJ2-7 and V is TRBV7-9; D is possibly TRBD2 (7 bases). This CDR3 has 13 amino acids. Trimming removed 5 bases from V and 5 bases from J, with 13 bases in between. Germline CDR1 is SEHNR and CDR2 is FQNEAQ (reference sequence). CDR3 coding DNA: TGTGCCAGCAGCCAGCCCGGGGGGCACGAGCAGTACTTC. It is translated as CASSQPGGHEQYF.

Many counts were recorded for this clonotype. V usage is TRBV25-1 and J usage is TRBJ2-7, with unresolved D. From germline, CDR1 is MGHDK and CDR2 SYGVNS. The length of the CDR3 is 13 residues. V was clipped by 3 bases and J by 1 base, with 7 bases between them. CDR3 nucleotides: TGTGCCAGCAGTGACCTGGGGTCCTACGAGCAGTACTTC. Translating gives CASSDLGSYEQYF.

This clonotype was seen only a few times. This chain joins TRBV28 and TRBJ1-1, with a tentative D call TRBD1 (6 bases). Germline values: CDR1 MDHEN, CDR2 SYDVKM. V shed 6 bases and J shed 5 bases, with 10 bases lying between them. The CDR3 has 12 amino acids. The CDR3 sequence: CASRVGGTEAFF. CDR3 coding DNA: TGTGCCAGCAGAGTAGGGGGTACTGAAGCTTTCTTT.

The CDR3 protein is CASTPEVLGHEQYF. In DNA form, the CDR3 reads TGTGCCAGCACCCCGGAGGTTCTCGGGCACGAGCAGTACTTC. The V gene is TRBV7-9, the J gene TRBJ2-7; D is possibly TRBD2 (5 bases). This CDR3 is 14 amino acids long. Germline V gives CDR1 SEHNR, CDR2 FQNEAQ (reference sequence). Trimming shortened V by 7 bases and J by 5 bases, and 18 bases separated the two germline ends.

The chain has TRBV18 and TRBJ1-1; 9 positions match TRBD1. Trimming cost V 0 bases and J 0 bases; bases outside gene matches: 8. Germline V gene sequence: CDR1 KGHSH, CDR2 LQKENI. There are 18 residues in the CDR3. Here the CDR3 reads CASSPPPGTGIMNTEAFF. CDR3 in DNA: TGTGCCAGCTCACCACCGCCCGGGACAGGGATCATGAACACTGAAGCTTTCTTT.

The chain links TRBV27 to TRBJ1-1; no reliable D call. Germline assignment: CDR1 MNHEY and CDR2 SMNVEV (reference sequence). This CDR3 comprises 12 residues. V was trimmed by 3 bases and J by 11 bases, leaving 13 bases between them. The CDR3 coding sequence is TGTGCCAGCAGTTTTAGCGGCAGCGACGCTTTCTTT. This translates into CASSFSGSDAFF.

This clonotype came up many times. V usage is TRBV4-3 and J usage is TRBJ1-3; D is uncertain. V was pared by 0 bases and J by 0 bases, with 9 bases between. This CDR3 has 16 amino acids. CDR1 and CDR2 (germline): LGHNA, YSLEER. In DNA form, the CDR3 reads TGCGCCAGCAGCCAAGATCGGTCCAGCTCTGGAAACACCATATATTTT. This codes for CASSQDRSSSGNTIYF.

Ten or more counts support this clonotype. The CDR3 region has the DNA TGTGCTAGTGGTTTGGGGGACCCCCAAGAGACCCAGTACTTC. Its translation is CASGLGDPQETQYF. The gene calls are TRBV12-5 and TRBJ2-5; the D gene could be TRBD1 or TRBD2 (5 bases each). CDR3 size: 14 residues. CDR1 LGHNT and CDR2 FRNRAP come from the germline V gene. Trimming removed 1 base from V and 1 base from J, with 7 bases in between. Variable domain in full (rest from reference TRBV12-5 and TRBJ2-5): DARVTQTPRHKVTEMGQEVTMRCQPILGHNTVFWYRQTMMQGLELLAYFRNRAPLDDSGMPKDRFSAEMPDATLATLKIQPSEPRDSAVYFCASGLGDPQETQYFGPGTRLLVL.

The chain joins TRBV2 to TRBJ2-5; D is undetermined. V lost 4 bases to trimming and J lost 5 bases, with 14 bases between them. The CDR3 is 14 residues long. Germline assignment: CDR1 SNHLY and CDR2 FYNNEI. CDR3 in amino acids: CASSVEDSAETQYF. Written as DNA, the CDR3 is TGTGCCAGCAGTGTGGAAGACTCTGCGGAGACCCAGTACTTC.

The chain uses TRBV7-9 and TRBJ2-5; possibly TRBD2 for D (6 bases). Looked up from germline, CDR1 is SEHNR and CDR2 is FQNEAQ (reference sequence). The CDR3 is made up of 13 amino acids. V lost 4 bases to trimming and J lost 9 bases, with 15 bases between them. CDR3 in DNA: TGTGCCAGCAGCTACGGGGGAGCCGAGCCCCAGTACTTC. Translating gives CASSYGGAEPQYF. Complete variable domain (other parts from reference TRBV7-9 and TRBJ2-5): DTGVSQNPRHKITKRGQNVTFRCDPISEHNRLYWYRQTLGQGPEFLTYFQNEAQLEKSRLLSDRFSAERPKGSFSTLEIQRTEQGDSAMYLCASSYGGAEPQYFGPGTRLLVL.

Only a few counts were recorded for this clonotype. This chain connects TRBV3-1 to TRBJ1-1; 7 positions match TRBD1. With V trimmed by 0 bases and J by 4 bases, 5 bases remained unmatched. The CDR3 length is 15 residues. Germline V CDR1 and CDR2: LGHDT, YNNKEL (reference sequence). CDR3 sequence (DNA): TGTGCCAGCAGCCAAGATCAGGGGGGCCGCACTGAAGCTTTCTTT. Its translation is CASSQDQGGRTEAFF.

V usage is TRBV9 and J usage is TRBJ2-2; 9 nucleotides align to TRBD2. The V gene end was trimmed by 7 bases and the J gene end by 1 base; junction bases not matched to a gene: 5. Germline values: CDR1 SGDLS, CDR2 YYNGEE. This CDR3 has 15 residues. The CDR3 loop is CASGPSGVNTGELFF. The CDR3 nucleotides are TGTGCCAGCGGCCCTAGCGGGGTGAACACCGGGGAGCTGTTTTTT.

This clonotype was counted a few times. The chain joins TRBV20-1 to TRBJ2-1; 9 nucleotides line up with TRBD2. Looked up from germline, CDR1 is DFQATT and CDR2 is SNEGSKA (reference sequence). The CDR3 runs to 16 residues. Unmatched junction bases numbered 9, after V lost 1 base and J lost 5 bases. CDR3 DNA sequence: TGCAGTGCTAGAGTATTTGGCGGGGGGGCGGACAATGAGCAGTTCTTC. This gives the protein CSARVFGGGADNEQFF.